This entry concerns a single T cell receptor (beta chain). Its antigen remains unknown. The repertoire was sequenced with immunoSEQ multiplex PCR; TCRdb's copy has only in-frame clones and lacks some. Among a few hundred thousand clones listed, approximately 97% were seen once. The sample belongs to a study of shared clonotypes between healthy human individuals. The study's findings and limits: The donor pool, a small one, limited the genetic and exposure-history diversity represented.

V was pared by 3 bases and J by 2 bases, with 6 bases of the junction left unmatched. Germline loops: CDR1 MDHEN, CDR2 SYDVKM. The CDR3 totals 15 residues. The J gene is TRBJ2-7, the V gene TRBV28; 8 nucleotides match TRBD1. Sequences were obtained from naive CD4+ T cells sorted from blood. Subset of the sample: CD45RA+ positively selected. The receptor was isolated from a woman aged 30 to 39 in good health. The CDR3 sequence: CASSFAPGQAYEQYF. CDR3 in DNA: TGTGCCAGCAGTTTCGCCCCGGGACAGGCCTACGAGCAGTACTTC. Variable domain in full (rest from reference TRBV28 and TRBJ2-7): DVKVTQSSRYLVKRTGEKVFLECVQDMDHENMFWYRQDPGLGLRLIYFSYDVKMKEKGDIPEGYSVSREKKERFSLILESASTNQTSMYLCASSFAPGQAYEQYFGPGTRLTVT.